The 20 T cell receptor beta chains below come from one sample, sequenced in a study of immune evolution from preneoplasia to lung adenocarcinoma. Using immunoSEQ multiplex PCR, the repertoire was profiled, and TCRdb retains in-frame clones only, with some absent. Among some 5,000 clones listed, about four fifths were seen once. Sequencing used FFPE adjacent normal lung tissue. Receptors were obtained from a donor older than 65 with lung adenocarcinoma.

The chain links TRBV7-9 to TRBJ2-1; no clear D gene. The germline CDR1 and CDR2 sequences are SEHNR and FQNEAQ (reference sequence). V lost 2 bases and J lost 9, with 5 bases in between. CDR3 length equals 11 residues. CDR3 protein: CASSLLGEQFF. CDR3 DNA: TGTGCCAGCAGCTTATTGGGTGAGCAGTTCTTC.

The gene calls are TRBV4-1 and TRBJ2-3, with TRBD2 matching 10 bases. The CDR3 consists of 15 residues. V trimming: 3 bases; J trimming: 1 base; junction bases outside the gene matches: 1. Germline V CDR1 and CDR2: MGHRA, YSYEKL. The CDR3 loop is CASSHGTSGTDTQYF. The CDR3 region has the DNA TGCGCCAGCAGCCACGGGACTAGCGGCACAGATACGCAGTATTTT.

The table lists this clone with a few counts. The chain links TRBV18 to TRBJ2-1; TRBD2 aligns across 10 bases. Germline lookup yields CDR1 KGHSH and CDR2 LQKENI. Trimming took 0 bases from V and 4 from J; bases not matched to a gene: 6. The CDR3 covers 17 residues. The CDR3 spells CASSPPQAGGPYNEQFF. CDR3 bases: TGTGCCAGCTCACCACCGCAAGCGGGAGGGCCGTACAATGAGCAGTTCTTC.

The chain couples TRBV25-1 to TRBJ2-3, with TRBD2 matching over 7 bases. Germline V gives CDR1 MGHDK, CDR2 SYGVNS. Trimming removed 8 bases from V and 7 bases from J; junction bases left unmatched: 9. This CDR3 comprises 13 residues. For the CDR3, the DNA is TGTGCCAGCGCGGGAGCCTTCGGGAATACGCAGTATTTT. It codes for CASAGAFGNTQYF.

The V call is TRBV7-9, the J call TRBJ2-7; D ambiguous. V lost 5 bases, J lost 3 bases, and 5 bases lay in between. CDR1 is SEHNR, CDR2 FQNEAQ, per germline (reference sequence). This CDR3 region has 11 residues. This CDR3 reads CASSPDYEQYF. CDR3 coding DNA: TGTGCCAGCAGCCCCGACTACGAGCAGTACTTC. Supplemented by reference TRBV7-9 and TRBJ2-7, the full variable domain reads DTGVSQNPRHKITKRGQNVTFRCDPISEHNRLYWYRQTLGQGPEFLTYFQNEAQLEKSRLLSDRFSAERPKGSFSTLEIQRTEQGDSAMYLCASSPDYEQYFGPGTRLTVT.

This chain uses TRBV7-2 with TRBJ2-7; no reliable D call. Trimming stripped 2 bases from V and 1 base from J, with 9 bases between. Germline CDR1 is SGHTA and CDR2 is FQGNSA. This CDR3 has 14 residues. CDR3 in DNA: TGTGCCAGCAGCTTATCTTCAGATTCCTACGAGCAGTACTTC. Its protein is CASSLSSDSYEQYF.

The CDR3 spells CASSQNILAGGGVDTQYF. Written as DNA, the CDR3 is TGTGCCAGCAGCCAGAACATTTTAGCGGGAGGGGGGGTAGATACGCAGTATTTT. The V gene is TRBV4-2, the J gene TRBJ2-3; 11 bases are a match to TRBD2. Looked up from germline, CDR1 is LGHNA and CDR2 is YNFKEQ. The J segment lost 5 bases and the V segment lost 3 bases, leaving 13 bases of the junction unmatched. The CDR3 is made up of 18 amino acids.

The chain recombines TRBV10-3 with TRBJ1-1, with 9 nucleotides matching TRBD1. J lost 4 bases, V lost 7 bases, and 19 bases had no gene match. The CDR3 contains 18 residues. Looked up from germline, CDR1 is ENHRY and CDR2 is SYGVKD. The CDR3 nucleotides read TGTGCCATCAAACCGGGGCGGACAGGGGAAGATTTGGCCACTGAAGCTTTCTTT. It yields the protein CAIKPGRTGEDLATEAFF.

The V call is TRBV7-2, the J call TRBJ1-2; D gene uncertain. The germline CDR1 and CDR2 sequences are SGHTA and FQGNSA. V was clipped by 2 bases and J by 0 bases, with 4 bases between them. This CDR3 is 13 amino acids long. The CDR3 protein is CASSLQPNYGYTF. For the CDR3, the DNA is TGTGCCAGCAGCTTACAGCCTAACTATGGCTACACCTTC.

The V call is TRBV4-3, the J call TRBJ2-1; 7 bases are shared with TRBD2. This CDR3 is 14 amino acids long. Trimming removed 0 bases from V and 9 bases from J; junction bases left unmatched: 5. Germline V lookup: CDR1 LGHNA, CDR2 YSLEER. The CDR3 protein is CASSQEGGAGEQFF. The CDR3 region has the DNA TGCGCCAGCAGCCAAGAGGGAGGGGCCGGTGAGCAGTTCTTC.

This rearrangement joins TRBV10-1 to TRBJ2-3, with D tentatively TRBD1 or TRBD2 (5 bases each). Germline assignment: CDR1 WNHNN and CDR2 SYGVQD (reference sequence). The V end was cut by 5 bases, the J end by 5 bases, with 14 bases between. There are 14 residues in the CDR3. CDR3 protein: CASSRDQRGDTQYF. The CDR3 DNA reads TGCGCCAGCAGTAGGGACCAGAGGGGAGATACGCAGTATTTT.

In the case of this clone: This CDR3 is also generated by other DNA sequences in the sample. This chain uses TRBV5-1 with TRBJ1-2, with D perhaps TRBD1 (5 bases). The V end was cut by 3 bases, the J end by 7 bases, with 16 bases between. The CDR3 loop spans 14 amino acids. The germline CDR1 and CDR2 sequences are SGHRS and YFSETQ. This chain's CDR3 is CASSSAGTPSGYTF. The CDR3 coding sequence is TGCGCCAGCAGCTCTGCGGGGACGCCAAGTGGCTACACCTTC. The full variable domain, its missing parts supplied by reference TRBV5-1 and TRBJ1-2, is KAGVTQTPRYLIKTRGQQVTLSCSPISGHRSVSWYQQTPGQGLQFLFEYFSETQRNKGNFPGRFSGRQFSNSRSEMNVSTLELGDSALYLCASSSAGTPSGYTFGSGTRLTVV.

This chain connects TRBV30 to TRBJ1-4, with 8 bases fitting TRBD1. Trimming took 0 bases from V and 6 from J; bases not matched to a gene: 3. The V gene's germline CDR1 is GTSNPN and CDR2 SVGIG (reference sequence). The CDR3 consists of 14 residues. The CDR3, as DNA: TGTGCCTGGAGTGTAGGGACAGGAGATGAAAAACTGTTTTTT. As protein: CAWSVGTGDEKLFF.

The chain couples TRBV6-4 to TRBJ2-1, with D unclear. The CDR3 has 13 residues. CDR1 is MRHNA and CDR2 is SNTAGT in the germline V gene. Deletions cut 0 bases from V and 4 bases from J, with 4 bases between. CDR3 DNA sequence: TGTGCCAGCAGTGACTCGGTGTACAATGAGCAGTTCTTC. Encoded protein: CASSDSVYNEQFF.

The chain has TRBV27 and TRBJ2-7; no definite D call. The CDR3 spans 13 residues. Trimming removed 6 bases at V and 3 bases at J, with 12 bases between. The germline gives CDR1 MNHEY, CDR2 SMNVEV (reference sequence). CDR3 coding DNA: TGTGCCAGCAGAAGCAGTACCTACTACGAGCAGTACTTC. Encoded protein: CASRSSTYYEQYF.

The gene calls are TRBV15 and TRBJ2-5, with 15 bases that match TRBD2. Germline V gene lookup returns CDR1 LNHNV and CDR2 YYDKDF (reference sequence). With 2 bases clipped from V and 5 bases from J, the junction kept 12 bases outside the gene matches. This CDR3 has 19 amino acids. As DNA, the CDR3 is TGTGCCACCAGCAGACGATACGGACTAGCGGGAGGGTGGGAGGAGACCCAGTACTTC. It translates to CATSRRYGLAGGWEETQYF. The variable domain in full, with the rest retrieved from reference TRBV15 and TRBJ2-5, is DAMVIQNPRYQVTQFGKPVTLSCSQTLNHNVMYWYQQKSSQAPKLLFHYYDKDFNNEADTPDNFQSRRPNTSFCFLDIRSPGLGDTAMYLCATSRRYGLAGGWEETQYFGPGTRLLVL.

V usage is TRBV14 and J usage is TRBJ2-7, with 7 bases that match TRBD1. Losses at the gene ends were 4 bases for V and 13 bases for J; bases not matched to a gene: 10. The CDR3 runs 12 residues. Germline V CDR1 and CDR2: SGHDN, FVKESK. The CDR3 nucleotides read TGTGCCAGCAGCCTAGACAGGGCGGTTCAATACTTC. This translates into CASSLDRAVQYF. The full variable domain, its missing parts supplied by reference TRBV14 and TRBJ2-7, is EAGVTQFPSHSVIEKGQTVTLRCDPISGHDNLYWYRRVMGKEIKFLLHFVKESKQDESGMPNNRFLAERTGGTYSTLKVQPAELEDSGVYFCASSLDRAVQYFGPGTRLTVT.

The CDR3 region is CASSLLDNTEAFF. For the CDR3, the DNA is TGTGCCAGCAGCTTATTGGATAACACTGAAGCTTTCTTT. The chain employs TRBV7-9 and TRBJ1-1, with D unresolved. The CDR3 totals 13 residues. Germline-derived CDR1 and CDR2 are SEHNR and FQNEAQ (reference sequence). The germline V and J ends were trimmed by 2 bases and 2 bases, with 6 bases remaining between them.

In DNA, the CDR3 is TGTGCCAGCAGTCCAGGACAGGATTTCGGCACTGAAGCTTTCTTT. This sequence encodes CASSPGQDFGTEAFF. The V call is TRBV28, the J call TRBJ1-1; 7 positions match TRBD1. With 5 bases clipped from V and 4 bases from J, the junction kept 10 bases outside the gene matches. Germline V lookup: CDR1 MDHEN, CDR2 SYDVKM. The CDR3 covers 15 residues.

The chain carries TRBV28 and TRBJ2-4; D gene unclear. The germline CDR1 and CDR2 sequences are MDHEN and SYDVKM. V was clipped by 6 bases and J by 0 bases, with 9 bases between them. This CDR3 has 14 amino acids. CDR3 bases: TGTGCCAGCAGCAAACGGGTAGCCAAAAACATTCAGTACTTC. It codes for CASSKRVAKNIQYF.